One and the same sample provided the 26 T cell receptor beta chains below, sequenced in a study of T-cell reconstitution after alpha-beta-depleted transplantation in children. As it was prepared, the TCRbeta library received unique molecular identifiers. One entry per CDR3 protein, called by TCRdb with MiXCR from the PCR reads. The data contain 230,000 or so distinct CDR3 sequences, around 11% of them singletons. The sample here was PBMCs from the stem cell graft donor, taken from the stem cell graft. The receptors stem from a human donor who donated a stem cell graft to a child with acute lymphoblastic leukemia.

This clonotype appeared many times. This sequence joins TRBV24-1 and TRBJ2-5; 7 positions match TRBD2. The length of the CDR3 is 14 residues. V shed 2 bases, J shed 5 bases, and the junction held 4 bases outside the gene matches. Germline CDR1 is KGHDR and CDR2 is SFDVKD. The chain's CDR3 is CATSDSGRAETQYF. The CDR3 bases are TGTGCCACCAGTGATTCAGGGAGGGCGGAGACCCAGTACTTC.

This clonotype was counted many times. The V and J genes are TRBV5-6 and TRBJ2-7; D is perhaps TRBD1 or TRBD2 (5 bases each). Per germline, CDR1 SGHDT and CDR2 YYEEEE. The CDR3 is 15 residues long. Trimming removed 2 bases at V and 6 bases at J, with 18 bases between. The CDR3 sequence is CASSLGGGIPGEQYF. In nucleotides, the CDR3 is TGTGCCAGCAGCTTAGGTGGGGGTATTCCGGGCGAGCAGTACTTC.

This clonotype occurred many times. V is TRBV7-2 and J is TRBJ2-7; 10 nucleotides line up with TRBD2. The CDR3 spans 14 residues. Germline trimming cut 3 bases from V and 3 bases from J; bases unmatched to any gene: 2. CDR1 is SGHTA and CDR2 is FQGNSA in the germline V gene. The CDR3: CASSFTSGDYEQYF. As DNA, the CDR3 is TGTGCCAGCAGCTTCACTAGCGGGGACTACGAGCAGTACTTC.

This clonotype appeared many times. V is TRBV19 and J is TRBJ2-2, with TRBD1 identical over 10 bases. The CDR3 runs 19 residues. Unmatched junction bases numbered 11, after V lost 3 bases and J lost 1 base. Germline V gives CDR1 LNHDA, CDR2 SQIVND (reference sequence). CDR3 bases: TGTGCCAGTAGTATTTTTGGTTCGACAGGGGGCGGGAACACCGGGGAGCTGTTTTTT. Protein sequence: CASSIFGSTGGGNTGELFF.

In its sample, this clonotype was seen many times. This chain links TRBV20-1 with TRBJ2-1, with 7 bases fitting TRBD1. Germline V gene sequence: CDR1 DFQATT, CDR2 SNEGSKA (reference sequence). J lost 2 bases, V lost 1 base, and 5 bases had no gene match. The CDR3 is 15 amino acids. The CDR3 sequence: CSARGRDSTYNEQFF. CDR3 in DNA: TGCAGTGCTAGAGGACGGGACAGTACCTACAATGAGCAGTTCTTC.

This clonotype has at least ten counts. The chain recombines TRBV7-2 with TRBJ2-5; 11 nucleotides match TRBD2. This CDR3 contains 16 residues. V was pared by 3 bases and J by 1 base, with 4 bases of the junction left unmatched. Germline V lookup: CDR1 SGHTA, CDR2 FQGNSA. The CDR3 sequence: CASSFGTSGAQETQYF. The CDR3 DNA is TGTGCCAGCAGCTTCGGGACTAGCGGCGCCCAAGAGACCCAGTACTTC.

This clonotype was counted at least ten times. V and J are TRBV20-1 and TRBJ2-7; D unclear. Trimming cost V 2 bases and J 2 bases, with 7 bases left between them. The CDR3 is made up of 12 amino acids. Germline V CDR1 and CDR2: DFQATT, SNEGSKA (reference sequence). CDR3 bases: TGCAGTGCTAGAAATGGTGCCTACGAGCAGTACTTC. Protein: CSARNGAYEQYF.

A few counts support this clonotype. As DNA, the CDR3 is TGTGCCAGCAGTCCCCTGGTACGCACAGATACGCAGTATTTT. As protein: CASSPLVRTDTQYF. V usage is TRBV12-3 or TRBV12-4 and J usage is TRBJ2-3; no clear D gene. The CDR3 has 14 amino acids. V lost 5 bases to trimming and J lost 1 base, with 10 bases between them.

This clonotype was seen many times. The gene calls are TRBV27 and TRBJ2-7, with 11 bases aligning to TRBD2. The germline V gene encodes CDR1 MNHEY and CDR2 SMNVEV (reference sequence). J was trimmed by 5 bases and V by 6 bases; bases with no gene match: 6. The CDR3 loop spans 14 amino acids. CDR3 region: CASRRLAGGNEQYF. The CDR3 region has the DNA TGTGCCAGCAGGCGGCTAGCGGGAGGCAACGAGCAGTACTTC.

Details on this clonotype: Given a much more abundant clone one base away, this may be a read error. This sequence joins TRBV6-5 and TRBJ2-1; 7 bases match TRBD1. The CDR3 has 16 amino acids. The germline V gene has CDR1 MNHEY and CDR2 SVGAGI. Trimming removed 4 bases from V and 2 bases from J; junction bases left unmatched: 8. DNA for the CDR3: TGTGCCAGCAGTTCCTGGACAGGCGATACCTACAATGAGCAGTTCTTC. Protein product: CASSSWTGDTYNEQFF.

Many counts were recorded for this clonotype. This rearrangement joins TRBV7-9 to TRBJ2-5, with TRBD2 matching over 8 bases. The germline CDR1 and CDR2 sequences are SEHNR and FQNEAQ (reference sequence). The J segment lost 0 bases and the V segment lost 4 bases, leaving 10 bases of the junction unmatched. The length of the CDR3 is 17 residues. The CDR3 region has the DNA TGTGCCAGCAGCTCCGTGGTGCGCGGGAGGAACCAAGAGACCCAGTACTTC. This sequence encodes CASSSVVRGRNQETQYF.

This clonotype was recorded at least ten times. CDR3 residues: CASSQRDRATNEKLFF. The CDR3 DNA follows: TGTGCCAGCAGCCAAAGGGACAGGGCAACTAATGAAAAACTGTTTTTT. The rearrangement links TRBV6-5 to TRBJ1-4, with 9 positions matching TRBD1. After removal of 6 bases from V and 0 bases from J, the junction contained 5 bases not matched to a gene. The length of the CDR3 is 16 residues. Germline V gene lookup returns CDR1 MNHEY and CDR2 SVGAGI.

This clonotype was recorded at least ten times. The chain employs TRBV7-3 and TRBJ2-3; 9 bases fit TRBD2. Germline lookup yields CDR1 SGHTA and CDR2 FQGTGA. The ends lost 2 bases at V and 6 bases at J; junction bases unmatched: 3. The CDR3 contains 14 residues. DNA of the CDR3: TGTGCCAGCAGCTTATTAGCGGGAGCCGATACGCAGTATTTT. Amino acids: CASSLLAGADTQYF.

The rearrangement links TRBV28 to TRBJ2-2; a possible D gene is TRBD1 (6 bases). This CDR3 is built from 13 residues. Germline V gene data show CDR1 as MDHEN and CDR2 as SYDVKM. V was shortened by 10 bases and J by 6 bases, with 15 bases between the two germline ends. CDR3 amino acids: CATRGRVAGELFF. DNA of the CDR3: TGTGCCACCAGGGGAAGGGTCGCCGGGGAGCTGTTTTTT.

This clonotype has ten or more counts. The chain carries TRBV6-2 or TRBV6-3 and TRBJ2-5; 7 bases fit TRBD1. Unmatched junction bases numbered 9, after V lost 6 bases and J lost 2 bases. CDR3 size: 15 residues. CDR1 and CDR2 from the germline V gene are MNHEY and SVGEGT. DNA of the CDR3: TGTGCCAGCAGCCTTACGGACAGGCTTCAAGAGACCCAGTACTTC. Residues: CASSLTDRLQETQYF.

Ten or more counts support this clonotype. The gene calls are TRBV4-3 and TRBJ1-6, with unresolved D. The V gene lost 3 bases and the J gene lost 12 bases, with 15 bases spanning the gap. Germline V gives CDR1 LGHNA, CDR2 YSLEER. This CDR3 is 14 amino acids long. Here the CDR3 DNA reads TGCGCCAGCAGCCAGGCGACCGGCTGGGGACCCCTCCACTTT. It specifies CASSQATGWGPLHF.

This clonotype was found many times. The V call is TRBV6-5, the J call TRBJ1-5; D gene unclear. CDR3 length: 15 amino acids. The germline gives CDR1 MNHEY, CDR2 SVGAGI. Deletions cut 6 bases from V and 4 bases from J, with 16 bases between. The CDR3 here is CASRLTPAQNQPQHF. CDR3 sequence (DNA): TGTGCCAGCAGGTTGACTCCGGCCCAGAATCAGCCCCAGCATTTT.

This clonotype has ten or more counts. The chain combines TRBV12-3 or TRBV12-4 with TRBJ2-7; D is possibly TRBD2 (5 bases). The CDR3 has 15 residues. V lost 1 base and J lost 3, with 13 bases in between. The CDR3: CASSLEDWAVYEQYF. In DNA, the CDR3 is TGTGCCAGCAGTTTAGAGGACTGGGCCGTCTACGAGCAGTACTTC.

Many counts were recorded for this clonotype. This chain links TRBV29-1 with TRBJ2-7; D is ambiguous. Trimming took 5 bases from V and 3 from J, leaving 11 bases between them. This CDR3 spans 12 amino acids. Germline V gene data show CDR1 as SQVTM and CDR2 as ANQGSEA. DNA of the CDR3: TGCAGCGTTTGCGCGGTAGACTACGAGCAGTACTTC. This sequence encodes CSVCAVDYEQYF.

The rearrangement links TRBV12-3 or TRBV12-4 to TRBJ1-6, with a possible D match to TRBD1 (5 bases). Trimming cost V 2 bases and J 0 bases, with 8 bases left between them. This CDR3 comprises 16 residues. CDR3 nucleotides: TGTGCCAGCAGTTTACAGGGTGGCTCCTATAATTCACCCCTCCACTTT. The encoded protein is CASSLQGGSYNSPLHF.

This clonotype was observed a few times. This sequence joins TRBV20-1 and TRBJ2-2; 11 bases match TRBD2. Germline CDR1 DFQATT, CDR2 SNEGSKA (reference sequence). J was trimmed by 3 bases and V by 0 bases; bases with no gene match: 3. This CDR3 has 16 amino acids. The CDR3 coding sequence is TGCAGTGCTAGAGAAGGGACTAGCGGTCACACCGGGGAGCTGTTTTTT. It translates to CSAREGTSGHTGELFF.

Comments on this clonotype: This may arise from a read error, as a much more abundant clone is one base away. This sequence joins TRBV9 and TRBJ2-5, with D maybe TRBD2 (6 bases). The V end was cut by 4 bases, the J end by 2 bases, with 18 bases between. This CDR3 has 16 residues. The germline V gene has CDR1 SGDLS and CDR2 YYNGEE. CDR3: CASSPSPEGLQETQYF. The CDR3 DNA reads TGTGCCAGCAGCCCCTCACCGGAGGGGCTACAAGAGACCCAGTACTTC.

This clonotype was counted many times. The J gene is TRBJ1-1, the V gene TRBV5-1; D is uncertain. CDR3 length: 17 amino acids. Germline V gene data show CDR1 as SGHRS and CDR2 as YFSETQ. V was trimmed by 0 bases and J by 2 bases, leaving 17 bases between them. For the CDR3, the DNA is TGCGCCAGCAGCTTGGGTGAGCGATCTTACACTAACACTGAAGCTTTCTTT. It translates to CASSLGERSYTNTEAFF. The whole variable domain, remainder taken from reference TRBV5-1 and TRBJ1-1, is KAGVTQTPRYLIKTRGQQVTLSCSPISGHRSVSWYQQTPGQGLQFLFEYFSETQRNKGNFPGRFSGRQFSNSRSEMNVSTLELGDSALYLCASSLGERSYTNTEAFFGQGTRLTVV.

The V call is TRBV6-5, the J call TRBJ2-5, with D perhaps TRBD1 (6 bases). CDR1 and CDR2 (germline): MNHEY, SVGAGI. Trimming removed 4 bases from V and 2 bases from J, with 11 bases in between. The CDR3 spans 14 residues. CDR3 loop: CASSFRQAQETQYF. The CDR3 nucleotides read TGTGCCAGCAGTTTCCGACAGGCACAAGAGACCCAGTACTTC.

In this sample, this clonotype turned up many times. The rearrangement joins TRBV10-2 to TRBJ2-5; D is uncertain. Trimming removed 2 bases from V and 4 bases from J, with 5 bases in between. This CDR3 has 12 residues. CDR1 is WSHSY, CDR2 SAAADI, per germline. The CDR3 reads CASSEVRETQYF. DNA of the CDR3: TGCGCCAGCAGTGAGGTTCGAGAGACCCAGTACTTC.

This clonotype was counted between two and nine times. The rearrangement joins TRBV6-2 or TRBV6-3 to TRBJ2-7; D is unresolved. Per the germline V gene, CDR1 is MNHEY and CDR2 is SVGEGT. This CDR3 is 11 amino acids long. V lost 4 bases to trimming and J lost 6 bases, with 7 bases between them. The CDR3 DNA sequence: TGTGCCAGCAGTTCCAGAGCCGAGCAGTACTTC. Its protein product is CASSSRAEQYF.